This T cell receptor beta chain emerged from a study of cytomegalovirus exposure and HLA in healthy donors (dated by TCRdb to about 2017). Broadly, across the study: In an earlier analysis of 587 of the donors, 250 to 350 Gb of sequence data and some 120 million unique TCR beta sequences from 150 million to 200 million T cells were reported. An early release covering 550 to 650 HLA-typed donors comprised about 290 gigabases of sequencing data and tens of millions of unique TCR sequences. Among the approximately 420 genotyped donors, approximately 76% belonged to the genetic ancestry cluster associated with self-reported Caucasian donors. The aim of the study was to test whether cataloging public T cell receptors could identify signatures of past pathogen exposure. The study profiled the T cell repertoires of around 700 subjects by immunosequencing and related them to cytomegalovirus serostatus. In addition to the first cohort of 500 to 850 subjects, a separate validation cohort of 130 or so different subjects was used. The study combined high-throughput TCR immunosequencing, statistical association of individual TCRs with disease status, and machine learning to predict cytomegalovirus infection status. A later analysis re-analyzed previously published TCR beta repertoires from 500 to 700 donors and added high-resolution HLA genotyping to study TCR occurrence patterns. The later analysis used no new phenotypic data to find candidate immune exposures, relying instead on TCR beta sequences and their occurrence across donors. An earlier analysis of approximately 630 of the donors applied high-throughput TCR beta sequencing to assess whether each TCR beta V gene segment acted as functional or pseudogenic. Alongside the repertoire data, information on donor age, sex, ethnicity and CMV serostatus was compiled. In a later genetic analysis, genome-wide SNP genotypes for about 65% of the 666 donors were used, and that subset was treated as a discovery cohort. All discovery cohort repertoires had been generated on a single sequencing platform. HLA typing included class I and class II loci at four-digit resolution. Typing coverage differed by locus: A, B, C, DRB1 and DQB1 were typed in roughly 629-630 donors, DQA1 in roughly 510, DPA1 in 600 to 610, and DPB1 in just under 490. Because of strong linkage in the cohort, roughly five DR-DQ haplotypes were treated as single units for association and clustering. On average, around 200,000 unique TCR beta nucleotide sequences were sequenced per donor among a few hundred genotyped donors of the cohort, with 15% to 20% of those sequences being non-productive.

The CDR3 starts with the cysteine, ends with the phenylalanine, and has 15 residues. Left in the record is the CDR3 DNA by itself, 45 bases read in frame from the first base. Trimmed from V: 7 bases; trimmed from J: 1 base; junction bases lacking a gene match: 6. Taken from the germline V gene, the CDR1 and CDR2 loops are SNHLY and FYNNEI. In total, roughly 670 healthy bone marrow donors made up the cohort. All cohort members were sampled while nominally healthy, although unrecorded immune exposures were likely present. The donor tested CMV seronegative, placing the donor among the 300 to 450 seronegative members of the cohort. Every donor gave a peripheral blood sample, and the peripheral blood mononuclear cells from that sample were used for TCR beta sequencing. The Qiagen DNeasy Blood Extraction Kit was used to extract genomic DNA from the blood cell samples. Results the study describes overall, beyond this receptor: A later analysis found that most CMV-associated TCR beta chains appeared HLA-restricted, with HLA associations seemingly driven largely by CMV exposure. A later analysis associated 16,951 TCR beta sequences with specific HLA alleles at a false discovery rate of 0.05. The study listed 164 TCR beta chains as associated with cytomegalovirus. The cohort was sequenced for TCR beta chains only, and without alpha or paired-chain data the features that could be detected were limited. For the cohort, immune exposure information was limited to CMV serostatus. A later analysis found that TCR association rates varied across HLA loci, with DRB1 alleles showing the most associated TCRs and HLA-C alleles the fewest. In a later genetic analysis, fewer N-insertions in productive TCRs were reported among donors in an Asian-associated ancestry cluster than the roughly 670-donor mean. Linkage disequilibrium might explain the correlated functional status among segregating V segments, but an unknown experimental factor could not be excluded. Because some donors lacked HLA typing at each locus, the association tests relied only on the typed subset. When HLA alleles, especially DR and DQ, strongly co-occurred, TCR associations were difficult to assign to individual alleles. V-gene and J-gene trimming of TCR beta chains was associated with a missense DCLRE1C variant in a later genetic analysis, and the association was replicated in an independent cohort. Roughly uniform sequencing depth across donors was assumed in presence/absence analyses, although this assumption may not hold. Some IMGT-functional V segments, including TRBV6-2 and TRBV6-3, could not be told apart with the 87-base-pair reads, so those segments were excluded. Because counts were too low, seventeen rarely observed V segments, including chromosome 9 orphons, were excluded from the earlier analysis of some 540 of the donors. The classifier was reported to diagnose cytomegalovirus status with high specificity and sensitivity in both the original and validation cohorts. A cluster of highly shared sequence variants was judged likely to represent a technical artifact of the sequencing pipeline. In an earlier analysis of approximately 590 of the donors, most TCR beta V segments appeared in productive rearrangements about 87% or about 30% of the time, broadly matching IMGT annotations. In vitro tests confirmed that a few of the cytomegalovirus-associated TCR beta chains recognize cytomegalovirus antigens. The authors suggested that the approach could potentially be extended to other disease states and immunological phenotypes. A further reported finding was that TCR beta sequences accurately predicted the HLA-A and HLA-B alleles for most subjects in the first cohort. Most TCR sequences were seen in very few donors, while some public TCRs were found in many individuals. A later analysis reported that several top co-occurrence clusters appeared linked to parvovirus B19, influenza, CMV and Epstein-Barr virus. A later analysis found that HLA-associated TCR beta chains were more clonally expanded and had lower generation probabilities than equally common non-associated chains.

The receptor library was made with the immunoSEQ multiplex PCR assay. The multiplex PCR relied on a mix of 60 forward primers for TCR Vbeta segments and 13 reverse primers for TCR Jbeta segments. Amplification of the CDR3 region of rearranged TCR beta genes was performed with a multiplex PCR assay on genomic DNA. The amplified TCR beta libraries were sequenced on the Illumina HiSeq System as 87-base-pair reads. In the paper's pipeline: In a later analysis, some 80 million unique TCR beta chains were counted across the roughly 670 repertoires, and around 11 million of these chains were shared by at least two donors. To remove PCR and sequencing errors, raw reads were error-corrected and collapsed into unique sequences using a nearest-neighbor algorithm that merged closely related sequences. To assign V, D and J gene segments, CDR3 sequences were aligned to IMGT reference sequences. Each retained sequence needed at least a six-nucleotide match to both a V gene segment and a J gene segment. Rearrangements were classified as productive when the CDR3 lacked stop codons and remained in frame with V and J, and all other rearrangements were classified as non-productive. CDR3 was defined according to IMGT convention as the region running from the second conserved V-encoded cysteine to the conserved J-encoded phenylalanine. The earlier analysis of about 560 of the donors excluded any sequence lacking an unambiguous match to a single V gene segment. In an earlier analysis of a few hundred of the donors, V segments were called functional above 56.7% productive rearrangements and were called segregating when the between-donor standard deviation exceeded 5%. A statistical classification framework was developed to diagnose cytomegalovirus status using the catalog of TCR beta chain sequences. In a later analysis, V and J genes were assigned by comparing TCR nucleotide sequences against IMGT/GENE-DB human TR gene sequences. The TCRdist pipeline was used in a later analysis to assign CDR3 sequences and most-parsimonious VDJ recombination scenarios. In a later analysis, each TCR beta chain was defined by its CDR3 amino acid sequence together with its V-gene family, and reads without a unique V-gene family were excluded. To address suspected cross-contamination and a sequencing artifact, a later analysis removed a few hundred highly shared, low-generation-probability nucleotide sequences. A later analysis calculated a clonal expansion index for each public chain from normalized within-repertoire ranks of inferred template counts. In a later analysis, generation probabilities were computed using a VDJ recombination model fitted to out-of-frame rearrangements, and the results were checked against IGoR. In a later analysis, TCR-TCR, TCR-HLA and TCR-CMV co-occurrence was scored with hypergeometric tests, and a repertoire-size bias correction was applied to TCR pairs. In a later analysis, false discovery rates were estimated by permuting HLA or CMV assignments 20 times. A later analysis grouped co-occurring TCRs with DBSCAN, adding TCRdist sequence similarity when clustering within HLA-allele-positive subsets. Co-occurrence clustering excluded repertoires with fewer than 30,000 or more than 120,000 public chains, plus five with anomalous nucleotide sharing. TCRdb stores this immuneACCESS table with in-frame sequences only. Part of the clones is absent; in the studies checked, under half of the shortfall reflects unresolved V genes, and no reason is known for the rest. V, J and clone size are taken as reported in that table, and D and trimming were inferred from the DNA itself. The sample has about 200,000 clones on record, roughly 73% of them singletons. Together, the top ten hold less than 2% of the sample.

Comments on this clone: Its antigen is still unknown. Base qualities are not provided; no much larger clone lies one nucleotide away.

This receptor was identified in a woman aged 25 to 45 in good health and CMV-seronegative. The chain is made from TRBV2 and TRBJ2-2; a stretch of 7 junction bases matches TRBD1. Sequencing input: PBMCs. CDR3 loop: CASIARTGNTGELFF. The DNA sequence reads TGTGCCAGCATCGCGCGGACAGGGAACACCGGGGAGCTGTTTTTT. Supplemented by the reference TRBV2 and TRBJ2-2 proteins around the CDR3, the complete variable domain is EPEVTQTPSHQVTQMGQEVILRCVPISNHLYFYWYRQILGQKVEFLVSFYNNEISEKSEIFDDQFSVERPDGSNFTLKIRSTKLEDSAMYFCASIARTGNTGELFFGEGSRLTVL.